The TCR beta chain described here comes from a study of T-cell reconstitution after alpha-beta-depleted transplantation in children. Study-wide results and caveats: Alpha-beta T cells present about two months after transplant were reported to originate from several hundred expanded graft clones. Surviving thymic progenitors and recipient T cells were the source of high TCRbeta diversity at day 60 in some patients. T-cell counts and diversity at one year post-transplant came mainly from newly produced T cells.

The TCRbeta library incorporated unique molecular identifiers. TCRdb reanalysed the PCR reads using MiXCR and keeps one entry per CDR3 protein. The sample holds 200,000 to 250,000 distinct CDR3 sequences; roughly 7% are singletons and the top ten take roughly 6%. The CDR3 is 13 residues long. Germline CDR1 SGDLS, CDR2 YYNGEE. Trimming cost V 0 bases and J 7 bases, with 11 bases left between them. This clonotype has a count of ten or more. What it recognizes is unknown. The J gene is TRBJ2-7, the V gene TRBV9; D not resolved. This receptor was taken from a boy aged 2 to 10 with acute lymphoblastic leukemia, due to receive a stem cell transplant. This specimen consisted of PBMCs, obtained before TCRalphabeta/CD19-depleted stem cell transplant. The CDR3 sequence: CASSVVAEREQYF. CDR3 in DNA: TGTGCCAGCAGCGTAGTCGCCGAGAGGGAGCAGTACTTC.